This T cell receptor (beta chain) comes out of a study of cytomegalovirus exposure and HLA in healthy donors. Study observations and caveats: TCR beta V segments were, for the most part, productive about 90% or about 30% of the time in an earlier analysis. According to the study, about 180 TCR beta chains were cytomegalovirus-associated. An analysis that was carried out later associated 16,951 TCR beta sequences with HLA alleles at 0.05 false discovery rate.

Primers for the PCR totalled 60 Vbeta and 13 Jbeta. Profiled with immunoSEQ multiplex PCR; TCRdb holds only in-frame clones, not every one. The data show some 140,000 clones, around 73% seen once. On this clone itself: What it recognizes is unknown.

The source of this sequence is a woman between 40 and 50 years old in good health and CMV-seronegative. Source material: PBMCs.

The CDR3 nucleotides read TGTGCCACCAGCAGATATAATACCGGGACAGGGGGCGCGAACAATCAGCCCCAGCATTTT. Amino acid sequence: CATSRYNTGTGGANNQPQHF. This chain connects TRBV15 to TRBJ1-5, with 12 bases lining up with TRBD1. V lost 2 bases, J lost 3 bases, and 14 bases stayed unmatched. The CDR3 runs 20 residues. Germline assignment: CDR1 LNHNV and CDR2 YYDKDF (reference sequence).